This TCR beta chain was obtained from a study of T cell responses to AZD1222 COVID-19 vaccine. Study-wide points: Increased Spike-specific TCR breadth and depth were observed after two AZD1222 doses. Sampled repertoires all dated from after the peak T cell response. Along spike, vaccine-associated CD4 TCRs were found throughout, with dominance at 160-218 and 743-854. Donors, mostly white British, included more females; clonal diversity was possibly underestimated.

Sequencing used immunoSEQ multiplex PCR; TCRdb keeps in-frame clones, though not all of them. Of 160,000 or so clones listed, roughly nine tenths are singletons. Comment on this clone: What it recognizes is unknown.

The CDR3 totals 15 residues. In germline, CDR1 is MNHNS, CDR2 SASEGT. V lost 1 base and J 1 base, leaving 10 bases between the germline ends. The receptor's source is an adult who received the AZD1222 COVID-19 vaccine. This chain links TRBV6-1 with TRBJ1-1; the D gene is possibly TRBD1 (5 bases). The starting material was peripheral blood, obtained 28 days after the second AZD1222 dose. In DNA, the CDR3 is TGTGCCAGCAGTGAAGTCGGTCAGGGGAACACTGAAGCTTTCTTT. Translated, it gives CASSEVGQGNTEAFF.